The T cell receptor (beta chain) described here comes from a study of identical twins. MiXCR, run by TCRdb on the 5' RACE reads, gives a single entry per CDR3 protein. The sample lists about 190,000 distinct CDR3 sequences; roughly 15% were seen once. The V gene's germline CDR1 is LGHDT and CDR2 YNNKEL (reference sequence). Trimming took off 1 base at V and 3 bases at J, with 9 bases between the two ends. The CDR3 runs to 14 residues. These data were also filed under a second study, of T cells expressing NK-cell markers.

Sequencing was carried out using CD8+ T cells sorted from blood. The genes are TRBV3-1 and TRBJ1-2, with D hard to call. The sequence derives from a woman aged 18-29 years in good health. CDR3 sequence reads: CASSQVRSYYGYTF. CDR3 DNA sequence: TGTGCCAGCAGCCAAGTGAGGAGCTACTATGGCTACACCTTC.